The TCR beta chain described here comes from a study of T cell changes during pregnancy in multiple sclerosis. Profiled with immunoSEQ multiplex PCR; TCRdb holds only in-frame clones, not every one. The sample lists around 39,000 clones, 88% seen once, with 1.2% in the top ten. CDR1 is SGHDT, CDR2 YYEEEE, per germline. The CDR3 consists of 18 residues. The V end was cut by 3 bases, the J end by 4 bases, with 26 bases between. The clonotype was recovered from a female donor with multiple sclerosis, enrolled in a pregnancy study. The sample consisted of CD4+ T cells from peripheral blood mononuclear cells, taken before pregnancy. The chain couples TRBV5-6 to TRBJ2-7; D perhaps matches TRBD1 (9 bases). The CDR3: CASSSGVRGGTGQYEQYF. CDR3 DNA sequence: TGTGCCAGCAGCTCGGGGGTTCGGGGGGGGACAGGGCAATACGAGCAGTACTTC.